The clone carrying this TCR beta chain was detected ten times or more. The data are from a study of T cells in Graves' hyperthyroidism and ophthalmopathy. Researchers took RNA transcripts and amplified the TCR beta CDR3 regions from them. HTBI primers were employed in a first-round RT-PCR of the TCR CDR3. TCRdb recomputed calls from the multiplex PCR reads with MiXCR, one row per CDR3 protein. This sample has under 350,000 distinct CDR3 sequences, with 20% to 25% found just once. This receptor was obtained from a woman aged 45-60 years with Graves' hyperthyroidism. Sequenced sample: blood.

CDR3: CASSLATGFQPQHF. The CDR3 region has the DNA TGTGCCAGCAGCTTAGCAACAGGGTTTCAGCCCCAGCATTTT. The V and J genes are TRBV11-2 and TRBJ1-5; maybe TRBD1 (6 bases). The germline V gene has CDR1 SGHAT and CDR2 FQNNGV. The CDR3 length is 14 residues. Trimming cost V 1 base and J 6 bases, with 10 bases left between them.